This is a list of T cell receptor beta chains from one sample in a study of T cell repertoires in cytomegalovirus infection. Which antigens these TCRs recognize remains unknown. MiXCR, applied by TCRdb to the reads, yields one record per CDR3 protein. The sample lists around 300,000 distinct CDR3 sequences, around 25% occurring once. The specimen comprised cultured PBMCs, sampled from culture after CMV antigen stimulation. The receptors stem from a human donor in good health (CMV status not recorded). Some clones in this sample may be carry-over from other donors' samples. Both conserved end residues are part of each CDR3. D genes are given only for firm matches. The listing skips clone size in some rows; elsewhere it reads once, few, many or a size class.

>TRBV6-2/TRBV6-3|TRBD1|many|TRBJ2-1
TGTGCCAGCAACGAACCTGGACAGGGTGGTAGAAATGAGCAGTTCTTC
CASNEPGQGGRNEQFF
>TRBV6-1|NA|NA|TRBJ2-1
TGTGCCAGCAGTTACGGAGAAGAGCAGTTCTTC
CASSYGEEQFF
>TRBV4-3|NA|NA|TRBJ2-2
TGCGCCAGCAGCCAAGAAGAGGGTAGCCGATTAACCGGGGAGCTGTTTTTT
CASSQEEGSRLTGELFF
>TRBV12-3/TRBV12-4|TRBD2|NA|TRBJ2-1
TGTGCCAGCAGCTATGAACTAGCGGGTTTCTCCTACAATGAGCAGTTCTTC
CASSYELAGFSYNEQFF
>TRBV20-1|NA|NA|TRBJ1-2
TGCAGTGCTACCCGCTCGGGGGGGTATGGCTACACCTTC
CSATRSGGYGYTF
>TRBV20-1|NA|few|TRBJ1-4
TGCAGTGCTAGCCAAGACAGCGCAACTAATGAAAAACTGTTTTTT
CSASQDSATNEKLFF
>TRBV6-6|TRBD1|NA|TRBJ1-5
TGTGCCAGCAGCCTCCGACAGGGATTATGGCAGCCCCAGCATTTT
CASSLRQGLWQPQHF
>TRBV27|NA|NA|TRBJ1-1
TGTGCCAGCAGTCCCGTGGGGGTGGTCGTGTGGAACACTGAAGCTTTCTTT
CASSPVGVVVWNTEAFF
>TRBV7-3|TRBD2|many|TRBJ2-5
TGTGCCAGCAGCTTCGGACTAGCGGGAAACCAAGAGACCCAGTACTTC
CASSFGLAGNQETQYF
>TRBV7-6|NA|NA|TRBJ2-3
TGTGCCAGCAGCCCGCGGTCAAGGGGCCCTGCAGATACGCAGTATTTT
CASSPRSRGPADTQYF
>TRBV7-2|NA|many|TRBJ2-7
TGTGCCAGCAGCTTATCCGGGAGCCGCCCCTACGAGCAGTACTTC
CASSLSGSRPYEQYF
>TRBV20-1|NA|NA|TRBJ2-3
TGCAGTGCTTGGGCCTGGTTCACAAATACGCAGTATTTT
CSAWAWFTNTQYF
>TRBV19|NA|NA|TRBJ1-5
TGTGCCAGTAGTATCTCAGGGCTCGGGCAGCCCCAGCATTTT
CASSISGLGQPQHF
>TRBV7-4|NA|many|TRBJ2-7
TGTGCCAGCTTCGACGGGCCGGGACTTAGGCAGTACTTC
CASFDGPGLRQYF
>TRBV30|NA|few|TRBJ2-1
TGTGCCTGGAGTGGGAGCAACAGGGTAGGGAATGAGCAGTTCTTC
CAWSGSNRVGNEQFF
>TRBV19|NA|NA|TRBJ2-3
TGTGCCAGTAGTCTCCGGGGGGGACAGGTTACGCAGTATTTT
CASSLRGGQVTQYF
>TRBV4-3|TRBD2|NA|TRBJ2-3
TGCGCCAGCAGCCAAGATGGCGGACTAGCGGGAGCTAGAGATACGCAGTATTTT
CASSQDGGLAGARDTQYF